The 23 T cell receptor beta chains listed next were all sequenced from one sample in a study of T cell changes during pregnancy in multiple sclerosis. The repertoire was sequenced with immunoSEQ multiplex PCR; TCRdb's copy has only in-frame clones and lacks some. The sample holds 30,000 to 40,000 clones, 89% seen once. The specimen was CD4+ T cells from peripheral blood mononuclear cells, collected after pregnancy. The receptors were gathered from a female donor in good health, enrolled as a control in a pregnancy study.

This sequence joins TRBV7-6 and TRBJ2-1; a weak D match, TRBD2 (7 bases). Trimming shortened V by 4 bases and J by 7 bases, and 17 bases separated the two germline ends. The CDR3 has 15 amino acids. Germline CDR1 is SGHVS and CDR2 is FNYEAQ. The CDR3 loop reads CASSWRRGAANEQFF. The CDR3 DNA follows: TGTGCCAGCAGCTGGCGACGGGGGGCCGCGAATGAGCAGTTCTTC.

The chain joins TRBV7-9 to TRBJ1-1, with 9 positions matching TRBD1. V gave up 5 bases and J gave up 8 bases; unmatched junction bases: 9. CDR3 size: 14 residues. CDR1 is SEHNR and CDR2 is FQNEAQ in the germline V gene (reference sequence). The CDR3 DNA sequence: TGTGCCAGCAGCATAGGACAGGGGCCCGGGGAAGCTTTCTTT. It yields the protein CASSIGQGPGEAFF.

The chain has TRBV19 and TRBJ2-1; 10 bases map to TRBD2. Germline assignment: CDR1 LNHDA and CDR2 SQIVND (reference sequence). The V segment lost 10 bases and the J segment 3 bases; nucleotides outside the gene matches: 12. The CDR3 consists of 16 residues. This CDR3 reads CATTKLAGPNYNEQFF. In DNA form, the CDR3 reads TGTGCCACTACGAAACTAGCGGGACCGAACTACAATGAGCAGTTCTTC.

The rearrangement uses TRBV9 and TRBJ2-3, with TRBD2 matching 11 bases. The CDR3 loop spans 15 amino acids. V lost 4 bases to trimming and J lost 4 bases; unmatched junction nucleotides: 5. CDR1 is SGDLS, CDR2 YYNGEE, per germline. The CDR3: CASSQLAGASDTQYF. The CDR3 DNA follows: TGTGCCAGCAGCCAACTAGCGGGGGCCTCAGATACGCAGTATTTT. Using reference TRBV9 and TRBJ2-3 for the parts outside the CDR3, the full variable domain is DSGVTQTPKHLITATGQRVTLRCSPRSGDLSVYWYQQSLDQGLQFLIQYYNGEERAKGNILERFSAQQFPDLHSELNLSSLELGDSALYFCASSQLAGASDTQYFGPGTRLTVL.

The J gene is TRBJ1-1, the V gene TRBV11-3, with 10 bases fitting TRBD1. The ends lost 5 bases at V and 6 bases at J; junction bases unmatched: 6. There are 14 residues in the CDR3. The germline V gene has CDR1 SGHNT and CDR2 YENEEA. The CDR3 DNA follows: TGTGCCAGCAGCCCGGGACAGGGGAGCGCTGAAGCTTTCTTT. This gives the protein CASSPGQGSAEAFF. Looking up the rest from reference TRBV11-3 and TRBJ1-1 gives the full variable domain: EAGVVQSPRYKIIEKKQPVAFWCNPISGHNTLYWYLQNLGQGPELLIRYENEEAVDDSQLPKDRFSAERLKGVDSTLKIQPAELGDSAVYLCASSPGQGSAEAFFGQGTRLTVV.

This chain links TRBV28 with TRBJ2-2; 10 bases fit TRBD2. The CDR3 has 16 amino acids. Germline lookup yields CDR1 MDHEN and CDR2 SYDVKM. J gave up 4 bases and V 5 bases, and 7 bases lay outside the gene matches. CDR3 coding DNA: TGTGCCAGCAGTGGAGCGGGAGGGCCGGTCACCGGGGAGCTGTTTTTT. This sequence encodes CASSGAGGPVTGELFF.

This chain connects TRBV4-3 to TRBJ2-5, with 11 nucleotides matching TRBD1. The CDR3 is 15 amino acids. Germline V CDR1 and CDR2: LGHNA, YSLEER. The trim removed 3 bases at V and 5 bases at J, leaving 5 bases unmatched. The CDR3: CASSQEGQGGETQYF. Here the CDR3 DNA reads TGCGCCAGCAGCCAGGAGGGACAGGGGGGTGAGACCCAGTACTTC.

The chain employs TRBV5-1 and TRBJ2-7, with 10 bases matching TRBD2. V shed 0 bases, J shed 1 base, and the junction held 10 bases outside the gene matches. Per germline, CDR1 SGHRS and CDR2 YFSETQ. The CDR3 sequence is 18 residues long. In DNA, the CDR3 is TGCGCCAGCAGCTTGGCCGGCGCTAAGGGACTAGCGTCCTACGAGCAGTACTTC. Protein product: CASSLAGAKGLASYEQYF.

This chain uses TRBV4-3 with TRBJ2-3; perhaps TRBD1 as D (6 bases). The CDR3 spans 15 residues. Germline lookup yields CDR1 LGHNA and CDR2 YSLEER. V shed 1 base and J shed 2 bases, with 10 bases lying between them. The CDR3 DNA reads as TGCGCCAGCAGCCAAGGTGGGGACAACACAGATACGCAGTATTTT. Amino acid sequence: CASSQGGDNTDTQYF.

V is TRBV5-1 and J is TRBJ2-1, with 14 bases fitting TRBD2. Germline V gene sequence: CDR1 SGHRS, CDR2 YFSETQ. The CDR3 has 18 amino acids. V shed 4 bases, J shed 4 bases, and the junction held 10 bases outside the gene matches. This CDR3 reads CASSLGLAGGFFYNEQFF. The DNA of the CDR3 is TGCGCCAGCAGCCTCGGACTAGCGGGAGGCTTCTTTTACAATGAGCAGTTCTTC.

The genes are TRBV6-4 and TRBJ2-1; 15 bases are a match to TRBD2. V lost 0 bases and J lost 6; bases outside the gene matches: 3. The CDR3 loop spans 17 amino acids. In germline, CDR1 is MRHNA, CDR2 SNTAGT. As DNA, the CDR3 is TGTGCCAGCAGTGACTCAGGACTAGCGGGAGGGTTCAATGAGCAGTTCTTC. This encodes CASSDSGLAGGFNEQFF.

The chain recombines TRBV30 with TRBJ2-7; D possibly corresponds to TRBD1 (6 bases). The CDR3 length is 13 residues. The V gene lost 3 bases and the J gene lost 3 bases, with 12 bases spanning the gap. CDR1 and CDR2 (germline): GTSNPN, SVGIG (reference sequence). The CDR3 is CAWSPGTIYEQYF. The DNA of the CDR3 is TGTGCCTGGAGCCCCGGGACAATCTACGAGCAGTACTTC.

The chain couples TRBV19 to TRBJ1-2, with 9 nucleotides matching TRBD1. This CDR3 spans 15 amino acids. Losses at the gene ends were 4 bases for V and 5 bases for J; bases not matched to a gene: 8. CDR1 is LNHDA, CDR2 SQIVND, per germline (reference sequence). CDR3 amino acids: CASSRGQGWNYGYTF. CDR3 sequence (DNA): TGTGCCAGTAGTAGGGGACAGGGCTGGAATTATGGCTACACCTTC.

The chain joins TRBV11-1 to TRBJ1-6; 7 nucleotides agree with TRBD1. The CDR3 length is 16 residues. The germline V gene has CDR1 SGHAT and CDR2 FQDESV (reference sequence). The J segment lost 2 bases and the V segment lost 5 bases, leaving 6 bases of the junction unmatched. The CDR3 region is CASSRDRVAYNSPLHF. CDR3 in DNA: TGTGCCAGCAGCCGAGACAGGGTCGCCTATAATTCACCCCTCCACTTT.

This chain links TRBV4-3 with TRBJ1-1, with a weak D call TRBD1 (6 bases). The germline CDR1 and CDR2 sequences are LGHNA and YSLEER. The germline V and J ends were trimmed by 0 bases and 2 bases, with 10 bases remaining between them. The CDR3 is made up of 15 amino acids. The CDR3 loop is CASSQDARGNTEAFF. In DNA form, the CDR3 reads TGCGCCAGCAGCCAAGACGCCAGGGGTAACACTGAAGCTTTCTTT.

The chain employs TRBV19 and TRBJ2-3, with D maybe TRBD1 (5 bases). V was cut by 1 base and J by 2 bases, with 13 bases left in between. The CDR3 totals 16 residues. CDR1 and CDR2 from the germline V gene are LNHDA and SQIVND (reference sequence). This CDR3 is CASSIGQPGLTDTQYF. CDR3 nucleotide sequence: TGTGCCAGTAGTATAGGACAGCCGGGCCTCACAGATACGCAGTATTTT.

The chain couples TRBV27 to TRBJ2-7; a possible D gene is TRBD1 (6 bases). CDR3 size: 14 residues. Germline CDR1 and CDR2: MNHEY and SMNVEV (reference sequence). V shed 10 bases and J shed 1 base, with 17 bases lying between them. The CDR3 loop is CAIKKMGASYEQYF. The DNA of the CDR3 is TGTGCCATCAAAAAGATGGGGGCGTCCTACGAGCAGTACTTC.

The V gene is TRBV11-1, the J gene TRBJ1-1, with D maybe TRBD1 (5 bases). The V end lost 3 bases, the J end lost 2 bases, and 10 bases lay between the germline ends. There are 14 residues in the CDR3. Per germline, CDR1 SGHAT and CDR2 FQDESV (reference sequence). The DNA for the CDR3 is TGTGCCAGCAGCTTCGAACAGGTCAACACTGAAGCTTTCTTT. It specifies CASSFEQVNTEAFF.

CDR3 amino acids: CAWAGLYYEQYF. The CDR3, as DNA: TGTGCCTGGGCGGGACTTTACTACGAGCAGTACTTC. The chain uses TRBV30 and TRBJ2-7; D might be TRBD2 (6 bases). The CDR3 length is 12 residues. The ends were cut back, 5 bases at V and 3 bases at J, with 11 bases in the middle. Germline CDR1 is GTSNPN and CDR2 is SVGIG (reference sequence). The whole variable domain, remainder taken from reference TRBV30 and TRBJ2-7, is SQTIHQWPATLVQPVGSPLSLECTVEGTSNPNLYWYRQAAGRGLQLLFYSVGIGQISSEVPQNLSASRPQDRQFILSSKKLLLSDSGFYLCAWAGLYYEQYFGPGTRLTVT.

V usage is TRBV10-3 and J usage is TRBJ2-7; D gene unclear. V was pared by 6 bases and J by 2 bases, with 11 bases between. This CDR3 region has 13 residues. Germline V gene sequence: CDR1 ENHRY, CDR2 SYGVKD. DNA for the CDR3: TGTGCCATCAGCCTGACAAACCCCTACGAGCAGTACTTC. Translating it yields CAISLTNPYEQYF.

This clone was counted once. The chain joins TRBV9 to TRBJ2-1; D might be TRBD1 (6 bases). CDR1 and CDR2 from the germline V gene are SGDLS and YYNGEE. With 3 bases removed from V and 0 bases from J, the gap between germline ends came to 31 bases. CDR3 length: 22 residues. The CDR3 here is CASSGGGSPASFVKSSYNEQFF. The CDR3 nucleotides are TGTGCCAGCAGCGGAGGGGGAAGCCCCGCCTCGTTCGTTAAAAGCTCCTACAATGAGCAGTTCTTC.

The chain combines TRBV5-6 with TRBJ1-1; 9 positions agree with TRBD1. Germline V gene sequence: CDR1 SGHDT, CDR2 YYEEEE. V trimming: 0 bases; J trimming: 6 bases; junction bases outside the gene matches: 12. The CDR3 spans 17 residues. The CDR3 DNA follows: TGTGCCAGCAGCTTGGCCCCCTGGGGGACAGGGAGGGCTGAAGCTTTCTTT. It specifies CASSLAPWGTGRAEAFF.

In this sample, this clone turned up once. This rearrangement joins TRBV28 to TRBJ1-6; 8 bases are shared with TRBD1. Per the germline V gene, CDR1 is MDHEN and CDR2 is SYDVKM. CDR3 length equals 13 residues. Trimming took 6 bases from V and 7 from J; bases not matched to a gene: 2. The DNA of the CDR3 is TGTGCCAGCAGGGGACAGGACAATTCACCCCTCCACTTT. This translates into CASRGQDNSPLHF.